These T cell receptor beta chains were read from a single sample in a study of blood T cell repertoires in COVID-19. Assay used: immunoSEQ multiplex PCR; TCRdb lists only in-frame clones, some missing. The repertoire holds 120,000 or so clones, around 90% seen once, with 1.5% in the top ten. The sample consisted of peripheral blood. The receptors originated from a human donor in a cohort sampled during active COVID-19. Both conserved end residues are part of each CDR3. Fields, in order: clone size, V gene, J gene, D gene, CDR3 DNA, CDR3 protein. A D gene is named only where the DNA matches it firmly. Not all rows give a size; the values are once, few, many and, for expanded clones, a class.

>NA|TRBV5-6|TRBJ1-1|NA
TGTGCCAGCAGCTTGGCCGGGGTGAGGGACACTGAAGCTTTCTTT
CASSLAGVRDTEAFF
>few|TRBV10-3|TRBJ2-2|TRBD1
TGTGCCATCAGTGTCGCGATGACCGGGACAGGGAACACCGGGGAGCTGTTTTTT
CAISVAMTGTGNTGELFF
>NA|TRBV9|TRBJ2-7|NA
TGTGCCAGCAGCGAGAGCGTCAGACCAAACCATGGGCAGTACTTC
CASSESVRPNHGQYF
>once|TRBV7-2|TRBJ2-1|NA
TGTGCCAGCAGCTTGGGCGTAACGGTTCGGAATGAGCAGTTCTTC
CASSLGVTVRNEQFF
>few|TRBV20-1|TRBJ1-2|NA
TGCAGTGCTAGAGACAGGACATGGATCACCTTC
CSARDRTWITF
>once|TRBV25-1|TRBJ2-3|NA
TGTGCCAGTACACCGGGACTTGGCACAGATACGCAGTATTTT
CASTPGLGTDTQYF
>NA|TRBV6-5|TRBJ2-4|TRBD1
TGTGCCAGCAGTCGGGACAGCGCCCCTGTAGACTTC
CASSRDSAPVDF
>few|TRBV28|TRBJ2-1|TRBD1
TGTGCCAGCAGTTGGCAGGGGGCGCGGGCCAATGAGCAGTTCTTC
CASSWQGARANEQFF
>NA|TRBV28|TRBJ1-1|NA
TGTGCCAGCAGTTTTATGACAGGATGGGCTTTCTTT
CASSFMTGWAFF
>NA|TRBV5-4|TRBJ2-3|TRBD2
TGTGCCAGCAGCTGGCTCGGTGCGGGAGTTCGAGATACGCAGTATTTT
CASSWLGAGVRDTQYF
>NA|TRBV18|TRBJ2-7|NA
TGTGCCAGCTCCCCGTCCCCAGGCTCCTACGAGCAGTACTTC
CASSPSPGSYEQYF
>NA|TRBV3-1/TRBV3-2|TRBJ2-2|TRBD1
TGTGCCAGCAGCCAAAGGGACAGGGCGGACGGGGAGCTGTTTTTT
CASSQRDRADGELFF
>NA|TRBV4-1|TRBJ1-4|TRBD1
TGCGCCAGCAGCCAAGTAGGGGGACAGCGCGGACTGTTTTTT
CASSQVGGQRGLFF
>NA|TRBV30|TRBJ1-2|TRBD1
TGTGCCTGGAGTAAGCCGGGACAGATTAACTATGGCTACACCTTC
CAWSKPGQINYGYTF
>few|TRBV2|TRBJ2-2|TRBD1
TGTGCCAGCAGTCGGGCAGGGACAGACACCGGGGAGCTGTTTTTT
CASSRAGTDTGELFF
>NA|TRBV5-8|TRBJ1-2|NA
TGTGCCAGCAGCTTGGGGGGCAAAGCGTATGGCTACACCTTC
CASSLGGKAYGYTF
>NA|TRBV12-5|TRBJ1-4|NA
TGTGCTAGTGGTTTCCAGGGCGCTAATGAAAAACTGTTTTTT
CASGFQGANEKLFF
>few|TRBV24-1|TRBJ2-1|NA
TGTGCCACCAGTGATTTGGGGAGTAATGAGCAGTTCTTC
CATSDLGSNEQFF
>once|TRBV28|TRBJ1-2|TRBD1
TGTGCCAGCAGTCCCGGACAGGGGTTCCGTTCGGGCTATGGCTACACCTTC
CASSPGQGFRSGYGYTF
>NA|TRBV5-1|TRBJ2-5|TRBD2
TGCGCCACACCTAGGGGGACTAGCGGCCAAGAGACCCAGTACTTC
CATPRGTSGQETQYF
>few|TRBV28|TRBJ2-7|TRBD2
TGTGCCAGCAGCCCACTAGCGATCTCCTACGAGCAGTACTTC
CASSPLAISYEQYF
>NA|TRBV9|TRBJ2-1|NA
TGTGCCAGCAGCGTAGACAGCTCCTACAATGAGCAGTTCTTC
CASSVDSSYNEQFF
>NA|TRBV7-2|TRBJ2-1|TRBD1
TGTGCCAGCAGCTTAGCGGCGACAGGGGTATTCAATGAGCAGTTCTTC
CASSLAATGVFNEQFF
>NA|TRBV5-1|TRBJ2-3|NA
TGCGCCAGCAGGCTAGCTGACACAGATACGCAGTATTTT
CASRLADTDTQYF
>few|TRBV5-1|TRBJ1-5|TRBD1
TGCGCCAGCAGCCCGGGGACAGCTCAGCCCCAGCATTTT
CASSPGTAQPQHF
>NA|TRBV10-3|TRBJ2-3|NA
TGTGCCATCAGTGATCGGAGCACAGATACGCAGTATTTT
CAISDRSTDTQYF
>NA|TRBV6-2/TRBV6-3|TRBJ1-5|TRBD1
TGTGCCAGCAGTACCGGGACAGTTCAGCCCCAGCATTTT
CASSTGTVQPQHF
>NA|TRBV5-1|TRBJ2-3|NA
TGCGCCAGCAGCTTGGCCGGGGGTCCTCGCACAGATACGCAGTATTTT
CASSLAGGPRTDTQYF
>NA|TRBV6-1|TRBJ1-5|TRBD1
TGTGCCAGCAGTGAGCAGATCACCCGGGACAGGGGGGATAGCAATCAGCCCCAGCATTTT
CASSEQITRDRGDSNQPQHF
>NA|TRBV27|TRBJ2-7|TRBD2
TGTGCCAGCAGTCCCCTGGCGGGAGCAGGCTACGAGCAGTACTTC
CASSPLAGAGYEQYF
>NA|TRBV13|TRBJ2-7|TRBD2
TGTGCCAGCAGCTTAAGGGGACTAGGATGGTACGAGCAGTACTTC
CASSLRGLGWYEQYF
>NA|TRBV3-1/TRBV3-2|TRBJ2-5|TRBD1
TGTGCCAGCAGCCAAAACAGGGGGCGGCAAGAGACCCAGTACTTC
CASSQNRGRQETQYF
>few|TRBV7-9|TRBJ2-7|NA
TGTGCCAGCAGCGGAATAGCGACTCCGTACGAGCAGTACTTC
CASSGIATPYEQYF
>NA|TRBV5-1|TRBJ2-1|TRBD2
TGCGCCAGCAGCCCTATTGCGGGGGGCTCCTACAATGAGCAGTTCTTC
CASSPIAGGSYNEQFF
>NA|TRBV18|TRBJ1-2|TRBD1
TGTGCCAGCTCGCCCGGACAGGGGACCTATGGCTACACCTTC
CASSPGQGTYGYTF
>NA|TRBV5-8|TRBJ1-4|NA
TGTGCCAGCAGCGATAGTGAAAAACTGTTTTTT
CASSDSEKLFF
>NA|TRBV28|TRBJ2-7|NA
TGTGCCAGCAGTTTAAGGGGGAGGGGCGAGCAGTACTTC
CASSLRGRGEQYF
>few|TRBV7-9|TRBJ2-7|NA
TGTGCCAGCAGCCGCACGACTCCCGGGGGTGACGAGCAGTACTTC
CASSRTTPGGDEQYF
>NA|TRBV5-1|TRBJ2-1|NA
TGCGCCAGCAGCGCAGGGGCAGGGAATAGGAATGAGCAGTTCTTC
CASSAGAGNRNEQFF
>NA|TRBV7-9|TRBJ2-3|TRBD2
TGTGCCAGCAGCTTACTAGCGGGGCGACCCGGGGATACGCAGTATTTT
CASSLLAGRPGDTQYF
>NA|TRBV29-1|TRBJ1-1|NA
TGCAGCGTTGTACCTGTGGGGCTCGGTGAAGCTTTCTTT
CSVVPVGLGEAFF
>NA|TRBV30|TRBJ2-5|TRBD2
TGTGCCTGGGACGGACTAGCGGGGTTTGAGACCCAGTACTTC
CAWDGLAGFETQYF
>NA|TRBV18|TRBJ1-6|TRBD1
TGTGCCAGCTCACCCGGGACAGGGTTTAATTCACCCCTCCACTTT
CASSPGTGFNSPLHF
>NA|TRBV2|TRBJ1-6|NA
TGTGCCAGCAGTGATGGGGGGGCGGTCTATAATTCACCCCTCCACTTT
CASSDGGAVYNSPLHF
>few|TRBV19|TRBJ2-7|TRBD2
TGTGCCAGTAGTCCACGGACTAGCTCGTACGAGCAGTACTTC
CASSPRTSSYEQYF
>NA|TRBV28|TRBJ2-4|NA
TGTGCCAGCAGTTTTCCCGCCGCCCCGGTAGCCAAAAACATTCAGTACTTC
CASSFPAAPVAKNIQYF
>NA|TRBV4-1|TRBJ1-2|TRBD1
TGCGCCAGCAGCCTAAGATCCCCGGGACAGGGCGTTTCTAACTATGGCTACACCTTC
CASSLRSPGQGVSNYGYTF
>few|TRBV11-2|TRBJ1-3|NA
TGTGCCAGCAGTAAGGGGCATTCTGGAAACACCATATATTTT
CASSKGHSGNTIYF
>NA|TRBV27|TRBJ2-7|NA
TGTGCCAGCAGTTTGATGACTGGGAGCTCCTACGAGCAGTACTTC
CASSLMTGSSYEQYF